This T cell receptor (beta chain) was retrieved from a study of T cell changes during pregnancy in multiple sclerosis. Losses at the gene ends were 0 bases for V and 6 bases for J; bases not matched to a gene: 2. The CDR3 runs 13 residues. The germline V gene has CDR1 SGHAT and CDR2 FQNNGV. Assay: immunoSEQ multiplex PCR; the TCRdb copy retains only in-frame clones and omits some. The sample has tens of thousands of clones; roughly 91% are singletons. Sample: CD4+ T cells from peripheral blood mononuclear cells, taken in the second trimester of pregnancy. The TCR originated in a female donor in good health, enrolled as a control in a pregnancy study. This chain links TRBV11-2 with TRBJ2-7; TRBD1 agrees at 7 bases. This CDR3 reads CASSLESGGEQYF. The CDR3 DNA sequence: TGTGCCAGCAGCTTAGAATCAGGGGGCGAGCAGTACTTC.